This TCR beta chain was sequenced in a study of OX40 agonist ivuxolimab in advanced cancers. Autoimmune disease history or systemic immunosuppression led to patient exclusion. Clones were sequenced by immunoSEQ multiplex PCR, and TCRdb holds only the in-frame ones, with some missing. The table includes 15,000 to 20,000 clones, 85% to 90% detected once. Germline values: CDR1 MNHEY, CDR2 SVGAGI. V was clipped by 8 bases and J by 3 bases, with 10 bases between them. The CDR3 sequence is 12 residues long. The sample here was CD4+ or CD8+ T cells sorted from blood, taken in a trial of the OX40 agonist ivuxolimab. The rearrangement uses TRBV6-5 and TRBJ1-1; D is undetermined. This clonotype was sampled from an adult with an advanced solid tumor such as melanoma, head and neck, liver or kidney cancer. CDR3 nucleotides: TGTGCCAGCGGCAGGATTGACACTGAAGCTTTCTTT. Translation gives CASGRIDTEAFF.